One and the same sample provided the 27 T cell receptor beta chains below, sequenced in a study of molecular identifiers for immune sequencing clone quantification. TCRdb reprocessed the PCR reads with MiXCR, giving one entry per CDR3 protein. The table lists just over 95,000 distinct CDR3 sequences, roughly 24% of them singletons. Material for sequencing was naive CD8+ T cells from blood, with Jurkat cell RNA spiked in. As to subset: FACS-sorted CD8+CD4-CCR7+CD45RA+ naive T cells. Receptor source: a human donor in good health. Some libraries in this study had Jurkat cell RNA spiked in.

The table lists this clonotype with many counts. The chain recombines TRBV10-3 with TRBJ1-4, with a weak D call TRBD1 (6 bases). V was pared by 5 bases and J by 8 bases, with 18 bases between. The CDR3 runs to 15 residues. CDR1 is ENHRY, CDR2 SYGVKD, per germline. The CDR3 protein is CAISPEGGGSEKLFF. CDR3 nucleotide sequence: TGTGCCATCAGTCCTGAAGGGGGGGGATCCGAAAAACTGTTTTTT.

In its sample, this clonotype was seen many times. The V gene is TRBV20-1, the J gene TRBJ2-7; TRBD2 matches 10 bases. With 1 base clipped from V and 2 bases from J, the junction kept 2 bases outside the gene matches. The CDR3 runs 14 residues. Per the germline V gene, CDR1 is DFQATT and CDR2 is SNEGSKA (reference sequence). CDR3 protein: CSARALAGAYEQYF. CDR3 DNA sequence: TGCAGTGCTAGAGCTCTAGCGGGAGCCTACGAGCAGTACTTC.

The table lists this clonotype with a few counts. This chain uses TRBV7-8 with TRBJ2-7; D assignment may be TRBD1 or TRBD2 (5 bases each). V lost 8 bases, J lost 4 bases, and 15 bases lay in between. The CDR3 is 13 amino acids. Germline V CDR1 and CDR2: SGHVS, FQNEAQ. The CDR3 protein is CASSWDVLYEQYF. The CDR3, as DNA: TGTGCCAGCTCCTGGGACGTTTTGTACGAGCAGTACTTC.

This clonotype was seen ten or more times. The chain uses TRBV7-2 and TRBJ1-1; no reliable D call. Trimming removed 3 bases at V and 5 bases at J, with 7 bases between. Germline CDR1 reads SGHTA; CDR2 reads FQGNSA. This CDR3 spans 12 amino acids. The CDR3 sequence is CASSFAETEAFF. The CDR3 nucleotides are TGTGCCAGCAGCTTCGCGGAGACTGAAGCTTTCTTT.

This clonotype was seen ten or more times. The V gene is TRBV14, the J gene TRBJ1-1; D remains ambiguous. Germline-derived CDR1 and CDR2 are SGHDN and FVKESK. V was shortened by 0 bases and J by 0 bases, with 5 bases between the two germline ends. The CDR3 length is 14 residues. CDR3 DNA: TGTGCCAGCAGCCAAGAAGCTATGAACACTGAAGCTTTCTTT. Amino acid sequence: CASSQEAMNTEAFF.

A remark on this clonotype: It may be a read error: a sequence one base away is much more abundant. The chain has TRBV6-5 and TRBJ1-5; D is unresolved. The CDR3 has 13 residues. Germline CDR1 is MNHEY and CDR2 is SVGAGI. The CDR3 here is CASSIYSNQPQRF. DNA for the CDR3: TGTGCCAGCAGTATCTATAGCAATCAGCCCCAGCGTTTT.

CDR3 loop: CASTHPSAGVARGEQFF. DNA of the CDR3: TGTGCCAGCACACACCCTAGTGCAGGGGTGGCGCGGGGTGAGCAGTTCTTC. The rearrangement uses TRBV7-9 and TRBJ2-1; the D call may be TRBD1 or TRBD2 (6 bases each). Germline assignment: CDR1 SEHNR and CDR2 FQNEAQ (reference sequence). V gave up 7 bases and J gave up 9 bases, with 28 bases separating them. CDR3 size: 17 residues.

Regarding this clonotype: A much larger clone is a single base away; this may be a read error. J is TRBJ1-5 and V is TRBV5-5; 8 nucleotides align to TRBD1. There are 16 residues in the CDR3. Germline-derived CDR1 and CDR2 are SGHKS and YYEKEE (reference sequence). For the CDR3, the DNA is TGTGCCAGCAGCTCGTCCGGGACAGGCTTGGTTCAGTCCCAGCATTTT. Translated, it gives CASSSSGTGLVQSQHF. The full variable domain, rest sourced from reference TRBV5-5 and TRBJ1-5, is DAGVTQSPTHLIKTRGQQVTLRCSPISGHKSVSWYQQVLGQGPQFIFQYYEKEERGRGNFPDRFSARQFPNYSSELNVNALLLGDSALYLCASSSSGTGLVQSQHFGDGTRLSIL.

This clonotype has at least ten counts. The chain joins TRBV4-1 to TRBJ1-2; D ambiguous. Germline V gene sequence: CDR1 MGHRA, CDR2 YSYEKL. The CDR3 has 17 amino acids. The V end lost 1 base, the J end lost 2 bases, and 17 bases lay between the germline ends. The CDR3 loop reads CASSQGPWVGENYGYTF. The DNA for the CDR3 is TGCGCCAGCAGCCAAGGACCCTGGGTCGGAGAGAACTATGGCTACACCTTC.

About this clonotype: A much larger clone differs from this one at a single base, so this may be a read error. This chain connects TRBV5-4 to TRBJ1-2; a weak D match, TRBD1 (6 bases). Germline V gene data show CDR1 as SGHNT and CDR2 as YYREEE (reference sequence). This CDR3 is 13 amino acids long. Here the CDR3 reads CASSVNRVTSYPF. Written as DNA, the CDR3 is TGTGCCAGCAGCGTGAACAGGGTAACCAGCTACCCCTTC.

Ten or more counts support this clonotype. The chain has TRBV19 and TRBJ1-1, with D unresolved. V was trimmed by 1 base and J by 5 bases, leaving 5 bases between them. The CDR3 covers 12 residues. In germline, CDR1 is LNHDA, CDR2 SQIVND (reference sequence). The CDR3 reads CASSIGQTEAFF. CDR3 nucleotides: TGTGCCAGTAGTATAGGTCAGACTGAAGCTTTCTTT.

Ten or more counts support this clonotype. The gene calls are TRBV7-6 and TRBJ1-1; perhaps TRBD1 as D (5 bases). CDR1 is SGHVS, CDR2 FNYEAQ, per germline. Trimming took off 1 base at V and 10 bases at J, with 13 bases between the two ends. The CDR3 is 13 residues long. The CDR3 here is CASSLEGLTVAFF. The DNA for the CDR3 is TGTGCCAGCAGCTTAGAGGGTTTGACAGTAGCTTTCTTT.

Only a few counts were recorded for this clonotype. CDR3 amino acids: CASSLNVNEQFF. The CDR3 nucleotides read TGCGCCAGCAGCTTGAATGTCAATGAGCAGTTCTTC. The genes are TRBV5-1 and TRBJ2-1; no clear D. The germline CDR1 and CDR2 sequences are SGHRS and YFSETQ. The CDR3 length is 12 residues. V lost 1 base, J lost 6 bases, and 5 bases lay in between.

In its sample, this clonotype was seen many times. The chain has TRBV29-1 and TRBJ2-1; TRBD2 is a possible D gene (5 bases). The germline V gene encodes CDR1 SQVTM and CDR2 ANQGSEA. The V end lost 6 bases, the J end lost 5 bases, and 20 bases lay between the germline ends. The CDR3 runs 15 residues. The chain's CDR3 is CSVAGGLAQNNEQFF. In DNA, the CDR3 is TGCAGCGTAGCCGGAGGTCTAGCCCAGAACAATGAGCAGTTCTTC.

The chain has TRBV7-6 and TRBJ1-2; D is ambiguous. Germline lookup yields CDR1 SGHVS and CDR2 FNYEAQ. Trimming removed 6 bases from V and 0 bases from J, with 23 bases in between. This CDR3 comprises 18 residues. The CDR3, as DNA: TGTGCCAGCAGTTCCTGGCCAAGAATCACAGCCGCTAACTATGGCTACACCTTC. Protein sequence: CASSSWPRITAANYGYTF.

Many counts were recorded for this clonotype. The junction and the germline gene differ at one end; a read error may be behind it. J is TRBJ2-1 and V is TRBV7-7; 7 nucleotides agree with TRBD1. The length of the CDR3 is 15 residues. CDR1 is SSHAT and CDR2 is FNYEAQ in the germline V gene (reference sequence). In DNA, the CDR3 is TGTGCTAGCAGCGACGGGACAGCGACTGACAATGAGCAGTTCTTC. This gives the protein CASSDGTATDNEQFF.

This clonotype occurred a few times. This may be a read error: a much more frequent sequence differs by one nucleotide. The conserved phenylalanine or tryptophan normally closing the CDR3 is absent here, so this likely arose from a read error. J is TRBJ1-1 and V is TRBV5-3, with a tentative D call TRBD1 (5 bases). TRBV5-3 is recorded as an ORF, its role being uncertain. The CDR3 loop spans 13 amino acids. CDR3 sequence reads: CASSFFSGSEAFL. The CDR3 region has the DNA TGTGCCAGCAGCTTTTTTTCAGGGTCAGAAGCTTTCCTT.

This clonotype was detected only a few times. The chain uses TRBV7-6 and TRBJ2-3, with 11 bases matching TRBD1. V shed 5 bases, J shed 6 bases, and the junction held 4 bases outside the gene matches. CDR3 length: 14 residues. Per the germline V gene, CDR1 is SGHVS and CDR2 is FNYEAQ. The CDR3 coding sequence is TGTGCCAGCAGCGTGGGACAGGGGGTTGATACGCAGTATTTT. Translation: CASSVGQGVDTQYF.

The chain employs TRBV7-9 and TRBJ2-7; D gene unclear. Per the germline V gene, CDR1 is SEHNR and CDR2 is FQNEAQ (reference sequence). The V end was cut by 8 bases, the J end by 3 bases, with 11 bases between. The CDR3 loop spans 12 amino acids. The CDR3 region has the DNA TGTGCCAGCCGCCCCACGAGCTACGAGCAGTACTTC. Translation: CASRPTSYEQYF.

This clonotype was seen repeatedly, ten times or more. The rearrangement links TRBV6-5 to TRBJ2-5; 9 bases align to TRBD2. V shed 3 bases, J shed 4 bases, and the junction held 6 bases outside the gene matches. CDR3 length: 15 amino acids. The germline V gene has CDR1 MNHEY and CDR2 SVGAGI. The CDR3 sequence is CASSYGGGAGETQYF. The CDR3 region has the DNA TGTGCCAGCAGTTATGGCGGGGGGGCTGGAGAGACCCAGTACTTC.

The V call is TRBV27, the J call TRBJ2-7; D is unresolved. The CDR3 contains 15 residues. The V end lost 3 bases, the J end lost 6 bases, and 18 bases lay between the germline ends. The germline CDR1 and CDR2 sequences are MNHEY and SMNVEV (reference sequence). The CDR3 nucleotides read TGTGCCAGCAGTTTCGGGTCCCGACCCCCGGTCGAGCAGTACTTC. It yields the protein CASSFGSRPPVEQYF.

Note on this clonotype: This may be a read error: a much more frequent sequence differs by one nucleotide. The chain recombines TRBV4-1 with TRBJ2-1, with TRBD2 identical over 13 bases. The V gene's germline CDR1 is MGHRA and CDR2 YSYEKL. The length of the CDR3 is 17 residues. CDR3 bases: TGCGCCAGCGGCCACGACACCGGGACTAGCGGGGTAGATGAGCAGTTCTTC. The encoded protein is CASGHDTGTSGVDEQFF.

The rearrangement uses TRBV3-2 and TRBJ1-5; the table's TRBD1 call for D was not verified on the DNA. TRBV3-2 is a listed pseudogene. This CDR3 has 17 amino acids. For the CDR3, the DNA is TGTGCCAGCAGCCAAGGTCGGGACAGGGGAATAAGTCAGCCCCAGCATTTT. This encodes CASSQGRDRGISQPQHF.

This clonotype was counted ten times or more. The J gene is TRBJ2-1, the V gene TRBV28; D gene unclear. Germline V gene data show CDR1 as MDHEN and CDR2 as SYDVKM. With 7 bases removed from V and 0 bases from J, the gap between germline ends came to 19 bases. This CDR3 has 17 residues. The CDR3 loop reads CASNADVPSSSYNEQFF. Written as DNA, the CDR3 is TGTGCCAGCAACGCCGATGTACCCTCAAGCTCCTACAATGAGCAGTTCTTC.

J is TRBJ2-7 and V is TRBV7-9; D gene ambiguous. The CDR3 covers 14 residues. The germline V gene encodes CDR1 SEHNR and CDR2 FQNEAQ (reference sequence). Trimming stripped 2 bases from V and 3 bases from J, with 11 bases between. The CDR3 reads CASSLYPENYEQYF. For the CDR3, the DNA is TGTGCCAGCAGCTTATATCCAGAAAACTACGAGCAGTACTTC.

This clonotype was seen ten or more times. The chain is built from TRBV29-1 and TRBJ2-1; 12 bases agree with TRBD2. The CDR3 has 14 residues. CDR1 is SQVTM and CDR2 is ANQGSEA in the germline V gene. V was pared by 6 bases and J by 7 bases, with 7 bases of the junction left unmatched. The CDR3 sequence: CSVNGLAGSNEQFF. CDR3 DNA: TGCAGCGTCAACGGACTAGCGGGAAGTAATGAGCAGTTCTTC.

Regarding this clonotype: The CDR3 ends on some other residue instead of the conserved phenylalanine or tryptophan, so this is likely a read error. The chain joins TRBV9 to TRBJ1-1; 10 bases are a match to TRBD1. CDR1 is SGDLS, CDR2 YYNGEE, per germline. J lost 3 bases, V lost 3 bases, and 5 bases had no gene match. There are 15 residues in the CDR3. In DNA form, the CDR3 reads TGTGCCAGCAGCGATGGGACAGGGGAGGACACTGAAGCTTTCTCT. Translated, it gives CASSDGTGEDTEAFS.